The 3 T cell receptor beta chains below were found in one sample sequenced in a study of OX40 agonist ivuxolimab in advanced cancers. This table comes from immunoSEQ multiplex PCR, and its TCRdb copy is limited to in-frame clones, with some not included. This table holds around 64,000 clones, around nine tenths found once. The specimen comprised CD4+ or CD8+ T cells sorted from blood, sampled in a trial of the OX40 agonist ivuxolimab. These receptors all stem from an adult with an advanced solid tumor such as melanoma, head and neck, liver or kidney cancer.

The chain carries TRBV13 and TRBJ2-2; perhaps TRBD2 as D (6 bases). The V gene's germline CDR1 is PRHDT and CDR2 FYEKMQ (reference sequence). This CDR3 is 14 amino acids long. V lost 6 bases, J lost 1 base, and 9 bases lay in between. The CDR3 region is CASRPEGNTGELFF. As DNA, the CDR3 is TGTGCCAGCAGGCCGGAGGGGAACACCGGGGAGCTGTTTTTT.

The chain carries TRBV6-1 and TRBJ2-1; 8 nucleotides agree with TRBD1. Per the germline V gene, CDR1 is MNHNS and CDR2 is SASEGT. J was trimmed by 8 bases and V by 5 bases; bases with no gene match: 5. CDR3 size: 13 residues. The CDR3 protein is CASSWTGLDEQFF. The CDR3 DNA reads TGTGCCAGCAGTTGGACAGGGCTCGATGAGCAGTTCTTC.

The chain combines TRBV9 with TRBJ1-3; 7 bases fit TRBD1. Germline CDR1 SGDLS, CDR2 YYNGEE. The CDR3 extends over 15 amino acids. V shed 0 bases and J 4 bases; nucleotides not matched to a gene: 4. The CDR3 sequence: CASSVEGALGNTIYF. CDR3 sequence (DNA): TGTGCCAGCAGCGTAGAGGGGGCGTTAGGAAACACCATATATTTT.